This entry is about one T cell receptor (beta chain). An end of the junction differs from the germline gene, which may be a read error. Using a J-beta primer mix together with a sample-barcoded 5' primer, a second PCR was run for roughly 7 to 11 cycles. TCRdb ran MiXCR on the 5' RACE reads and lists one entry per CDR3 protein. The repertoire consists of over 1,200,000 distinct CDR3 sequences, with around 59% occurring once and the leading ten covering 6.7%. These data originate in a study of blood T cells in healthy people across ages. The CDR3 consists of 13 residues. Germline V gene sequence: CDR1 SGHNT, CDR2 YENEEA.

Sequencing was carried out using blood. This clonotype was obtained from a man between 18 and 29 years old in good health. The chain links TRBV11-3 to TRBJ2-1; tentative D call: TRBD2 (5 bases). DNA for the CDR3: TGTGCCAGCAGCGTAGATCCGGCGGGTGAGCAGTTCTTC. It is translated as CASSVDPAGEQFF.